This T cell receptor (beta chain) comes out of a study of technical replicates of blood from a few donors (dated 2017 in TCRdb). The receptor library was made with the immunoSEQ multiplex PCR assay. TCRdb took over this immuneACCESS table, retaining in-frame rearrangements with V and J assigned. Such tables are incomplete; in checked studies, under half of the missing clones stem from an unresolved V gene, and the remainder is unexplained. The sample includes about 100,000 clones, with 90% to 97% observed a single time. 0.2% to 0.25% of the sample comes from the top ten. The CDR3 runs 17 residues from the cysteine to the phenylalanine. The read is trimmed to its CDR3 DNA, 51 bases read in frame from base 1. The trim is 1 base for V and 1 base for J, with a gap of 16 bases between the germline ends. CDR1 is given as SGHDT and CDR2 as YYEEEE, both from the germline V gene. As to this clone: Its antigen target is currently unknown. Per-nucleotide qualities are absent, and no much larger clonotype sits a single base away.

The sequence was obtained from a human donor in good health. The source material was T cells isolated from PBMCs. The rearranged chain carries TRBV5-6 and TRBJ2-3; the best D guess is TRBD2, with 5 bases matching. The CDR3 loop reads CASSLILRKEGTDTQYF. The nucleotide sequence reads TGTGCCAGCAGCTTGATCCTCCGGAAGGAGGGCACAGATACGCAGTATTTT.